The source of this T cell receptor beta chain is a study of technical replicates of blood from a handful of donors. Sequencing used immunoSEQ multiplex PCR; TCRdb keeps in-frame clones, though not all of them. The sample yields roughly 14,000 clones, 75% to 90% seen once. The CDR3 is 16 amino acids. Germline V gene lookup returns CDR1 SGHRS and CDR2 YFSETQ. After removal of 0 bases from V and 2 bases from J, the junction contained 6 bases not matched to a gene. This clone was recorded only once. The V and J genes are TRBV5-1 and TRBJ2-3, with 7 bases matching TRBD1. The sequence came from a human donor in good health. Material for sequencing was PBMCs. For the CDR3, the DNA is TGCGCCAGCAGCTTGGCCGACAGGGTTGCCACAGATACGCAGTATTTT. Translated: CASSLADRVATDTQYF.